These T cell receptor beta chains were read from a single sample in a study of T cell responses to AZD1222 COVID-19 vaccine. Here immunoSEQ multiplex PCR was the method, and the copy in TCRdb shows in-frame clones only, minus some. The sample records approximately 99,000 clones, 85% to 90% being singletons. The specimen was peripheral blood, collected on day 0 of AZD1222 vaccination. These receptors were taken from an adult in good health. The conserved cysteine and the conserved F or W are not part of the CDR3 here. Rows give clone size only sometimes, using once, few, many, or a class for an expanded clone.

j_call v_call clone_size cdr3_length cdr3_aa
TRBJ2-1 TRBV7-3 - 14 ASSLTYSGGAGEQF
TRBJ1-5 TRBV19 - 17 ASSLGGTVAPYSNQPQH
TRBJ2-5 TRBV18 few 12 ASSPGNHQETQY
TRBJ1-2 TRBV7-8 - 11 ASSLRGTYGYT
TRBJ2-2 TRBV5-4 few 12 ASSLAGGTGELF
TRBJ1-2 TRBV30 - 10 AWSGASYGYT
TRBJ1-1 TRBV5-1 - 13 ASSLGSGRNTEAF
TRBJ1-5 TRBV7-9 - 13 ASSFGQAGNQPQH
TRBJ2-1 TRBV6-5 - 12 ASSYGLGYLEQF
TRBJ2-2 TRBV14 once 12 ASSPGTNTGELF
TRBJ1-4 TRBV6-4 - 18 ASSDSIGAIRNRTNEKLF
TRBJ2-7 TRBV10-3 - 11 AIREQAGYEQY
TRBJ1-5 TRBV4-1 few 13 ASSHDPFGSQPQH
TRBJ1-5 TRBV28 - 13 ASSSRVSGNQPQH
TRBJ2-3 TRBV5-1 - 13 ASSPAAGGPDTQY
TRBJ1-2 TRBV6-5 - 12 ASRGGQLNYGYT
TRBJ1-6 TRBV2 few 11 ASHWKENSPLH
TRBJ1-1 TRBV28 - 11 ASSPRGDTEAF
TRBJ2-7 TRBV20-1 - 12 SASGGGRTYEQY
TRBJ2-7 TRBV7-3 - 13 ASSLQTGAAYEQY
TRBJ2-3 TRBV7-3 - 14 ASSLLAGGPTDTQY
TRBJ2-2 TRBV15 once 11 ATSRVDTGELF
TRBJ2-7 TRBV3-1/TRBV3-2 - 12 ASSYGGGTYEQY
TRBJ2-3 TRBV30 once 13 AFQSMRAGGDTQY
TRBJ2-3 TRBV11-1 - 14 ASSPRGLAGSDTQY
TRBJ2-1 TRBV7-8 - 13 ASSQRIGVYNEQF
TRBJ1-1 TRBV4-1 - 13 ASSQVWGGNTEAF
TRBJ1-2 TRBV5-4 - 12 ASSPPRGGYGYT
TRBJ1-6 TRBV3-1/TRBV3-2 - 12 ASSPGGGRSPLH
TRBJ2-5 TRBV5-1 - 12 ASGRTGAQETQY
TRBJ2-1 TRBV28 - 13 ASSLRGGGWNEQF
TRBJ2-2 TRBV6-5 few 11 ASSYVGGGELF
TRBJ1-5 TRBV28 once 11 ASSTGTGGPQH
TRBJ1-2 TRBV5-4 - 12 ASSPPDREPSGS
TRBJ1-5 TRBV30 - 13 AWSPTGPSYQPQH
TRBJ1-6 TRBV30 few 10 AWNRGESPLH
TRBJ1-4 TRBV30 - 11 AWKQGMNEKLF
TRBJ2-5 TRBV7-2 - 13 ASSLTGGREETQY